This T cell receptor beta chain was recorded in a study of blood T cell repertoires in COVID-19. Across the whole study: PBMCs, B-cell-depleted T cells, or T cells were the source of the cDNA or gDNA that made up the material.

Using immunoSEQ multiplex PCR, the repertoire was profiled, and TCRdb retains in-frame clones only, with some absent. The profile shows about 370,000 clones, roughly nine tenths of them singletons. CDR1 SNHLY and CDR2 FYNNEI come from the germline V gene. V lost 7 bases and J lost 0, with 9 bases in between. The CDR3 extends over 13 amino acids. This clone was found a few times. Participant age was roughly 18 to 95 years, and participants resided in around 24 US areas. The sequenced material came from PBMCs or T cells enriched from blood (not recorded which). The source is a man between 18 and 29 years old who had recovered from COVID-19. The chain carries TRBV2 and TRBJ1-1; D gene unclear. Here the CDR3 DNA reads TGTGCCAGCAACGGGGAAATGAACACTGAAGCTTTCTTT. Residues: CASNGEMNTEAFF.